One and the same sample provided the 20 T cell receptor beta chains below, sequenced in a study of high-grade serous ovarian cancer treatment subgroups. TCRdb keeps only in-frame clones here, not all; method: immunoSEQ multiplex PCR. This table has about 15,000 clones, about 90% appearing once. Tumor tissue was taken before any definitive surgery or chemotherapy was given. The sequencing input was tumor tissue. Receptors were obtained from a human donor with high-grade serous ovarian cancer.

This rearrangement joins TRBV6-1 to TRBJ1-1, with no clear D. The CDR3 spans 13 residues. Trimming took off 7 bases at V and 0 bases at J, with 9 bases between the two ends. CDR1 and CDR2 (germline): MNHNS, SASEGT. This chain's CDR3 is CASNPGLNTEAFF. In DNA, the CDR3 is TGTGCCAGCAATCCCGGGCTGAACACTGAAGCTTTCTTT.

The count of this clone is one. In DNA, the CDR3 is TGTGCCAGCAGCTTGGGGGCCAAGGGCACAGATACGCAGTATTTT. Amino acid sequence: CASSLGAKGTDTQYF. The rearrangement uses TRBV11-2 and TRBJ2-3, with TRBD1 as a possible D gene (6 bases). Deletions cut 3 bases from V and 1 base from J, with 11 bases between. The CDR3 consists of 15 residues. CDR1 is SGHAT and CDR2 is FQNNGV in the germline V gene.

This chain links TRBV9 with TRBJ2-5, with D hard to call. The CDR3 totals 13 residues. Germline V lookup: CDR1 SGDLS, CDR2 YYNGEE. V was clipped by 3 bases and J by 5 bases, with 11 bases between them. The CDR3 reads CASSGDRLETQYF. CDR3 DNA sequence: TGTGCCAGCAGCGGAGATAGGCTCGAGACCCAGTACTTC.

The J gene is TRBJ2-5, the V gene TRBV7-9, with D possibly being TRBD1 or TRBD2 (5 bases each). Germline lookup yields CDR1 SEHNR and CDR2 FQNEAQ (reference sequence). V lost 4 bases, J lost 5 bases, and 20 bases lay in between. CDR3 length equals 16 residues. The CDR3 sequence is CASSYQLSGTWETQYF. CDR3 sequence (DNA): TGTGCCAGCAGCTATCAGCTTTCGGGGACCTGGGAGACCCAGTACTTC.

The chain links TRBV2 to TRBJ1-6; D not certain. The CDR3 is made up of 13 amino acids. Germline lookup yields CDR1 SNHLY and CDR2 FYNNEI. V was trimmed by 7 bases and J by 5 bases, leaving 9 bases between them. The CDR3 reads CASMGNNNSPLHF. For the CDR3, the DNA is TGTGCCAGCATGGGAAACAATAATTCACCCCTCCACTTT.

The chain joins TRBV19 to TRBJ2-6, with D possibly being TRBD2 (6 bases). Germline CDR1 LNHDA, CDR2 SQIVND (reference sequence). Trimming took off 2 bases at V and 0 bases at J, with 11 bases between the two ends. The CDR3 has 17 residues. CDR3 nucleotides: TGTGCCAGTAGTATACGGGACTTCCTCTCTGGGGCCAACGTCCTGACTTTC. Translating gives CASSIRDFLSGANVLTF.

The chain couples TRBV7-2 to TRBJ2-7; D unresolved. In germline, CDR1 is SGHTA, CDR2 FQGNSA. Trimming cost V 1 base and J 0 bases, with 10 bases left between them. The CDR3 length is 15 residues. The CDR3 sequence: CASSLVSTVSYEQYF. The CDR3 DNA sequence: TGTGCCAGCAGCTTAGTATCGACTGTCTCCTACGAGCAGTACTTC.

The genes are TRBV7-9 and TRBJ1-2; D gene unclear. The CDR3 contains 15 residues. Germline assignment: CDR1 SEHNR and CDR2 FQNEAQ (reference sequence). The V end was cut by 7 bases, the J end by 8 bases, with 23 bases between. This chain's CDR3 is CASNFPQTIQDGYTF. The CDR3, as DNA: TGTGCCAGCAACTTCCCCCAGACAATTCAGGACGGCTACACCTTC. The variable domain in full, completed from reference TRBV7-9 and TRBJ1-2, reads DTGVSQNPRHKITKRGQNVTFRCDPISEHNRLYWYRQTLGQGPEFLTYFQNEAQLEKSRLLSDRFSAERPKGSFSTLEIQRTEQGDSAMYLCASNFPQTIQDGYTFGSGTRLTVV.

The CDR3 nucleotides are TGTGCCAGCAGCTACGGACAGCGAAACTATGGCTACACCTTC. Encoded protein: CASSYGQRNYGYTF. The chain joins TRBV7-8 to TRBJ1-2, with a tentative D call TRBD1 (6 bases). The CDR3 loop spans 14 amino acids. Germline-derived CDR1 and CDR2 are SGHVS and FQNEAQ. V lost 4 bases and J lost 2, with 11 bases in between.

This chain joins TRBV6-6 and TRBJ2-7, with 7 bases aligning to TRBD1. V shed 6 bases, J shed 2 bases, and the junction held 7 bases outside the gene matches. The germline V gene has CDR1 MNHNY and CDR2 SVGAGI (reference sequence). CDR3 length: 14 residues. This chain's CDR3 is CASRRGQDPYEQYF. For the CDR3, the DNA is TGTGCCAGCAGGCGCGGACAGGACCCCTACGAGCAGTACTTC.

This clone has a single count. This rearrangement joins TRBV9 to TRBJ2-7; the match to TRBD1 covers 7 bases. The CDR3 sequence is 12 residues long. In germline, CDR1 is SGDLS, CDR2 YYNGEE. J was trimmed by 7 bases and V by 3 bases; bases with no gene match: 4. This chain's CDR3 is CASSAQGSEQYF. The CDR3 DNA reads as TGTGCCAGCAGCGCACAGGGGAGTGAGCAGTACTTC.

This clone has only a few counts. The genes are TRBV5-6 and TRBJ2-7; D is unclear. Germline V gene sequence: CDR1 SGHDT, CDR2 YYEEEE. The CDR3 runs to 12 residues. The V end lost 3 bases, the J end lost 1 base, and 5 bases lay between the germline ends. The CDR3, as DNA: TGTGCCAGCAGCTCACGATCCTACGAGCAGTACTTC. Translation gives CASSSRSYEQYF. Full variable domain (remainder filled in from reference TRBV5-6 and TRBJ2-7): DAGVTQSPTHLIKTRGQQVTLRCSPKSGHDTVSWYQQALGQGPQFIFQYYEEEERQRGNFPDRFSGHQFPNYSSELNVNALLLGDSALYLCASSSRSYEQYFGPGTRLTVT.

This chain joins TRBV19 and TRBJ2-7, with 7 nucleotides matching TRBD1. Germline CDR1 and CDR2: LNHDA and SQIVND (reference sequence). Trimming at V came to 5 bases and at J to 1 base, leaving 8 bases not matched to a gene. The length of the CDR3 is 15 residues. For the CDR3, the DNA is TGTGCCAGTAGTCTGCGACAGGGAACATCCTACGAGCAGTACTTC. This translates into CASSLRQGTSYEQYF. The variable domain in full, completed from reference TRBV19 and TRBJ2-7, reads DGGITQSPKYLFRKEGQNVTLSCEQNLNHDAMYWYRQDPGQGLRLIYYSQIVNDFQKGDIAEGYSVSREKKESFPLTVTSAQKNPTAFYLCASSLRQGTSYEQYFGPGTRLTVT.

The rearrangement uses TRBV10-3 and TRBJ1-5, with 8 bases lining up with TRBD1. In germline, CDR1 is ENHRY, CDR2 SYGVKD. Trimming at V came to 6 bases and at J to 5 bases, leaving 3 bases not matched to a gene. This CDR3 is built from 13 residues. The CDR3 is CAIRDREDQPQHF. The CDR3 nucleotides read TGTGCCATCAGGGACAGGGAGGATCAGCCCCAGCATTTT.

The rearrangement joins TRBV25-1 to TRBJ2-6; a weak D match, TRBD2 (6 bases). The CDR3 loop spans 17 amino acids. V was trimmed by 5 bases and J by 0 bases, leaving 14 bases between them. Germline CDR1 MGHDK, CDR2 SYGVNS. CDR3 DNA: TGTGCCAGCAGTCCCCCTGGCGGGAACTCTGGGGCCAACGTCCTGACTTTC. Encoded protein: CASSPPGGNSGANVLTF.

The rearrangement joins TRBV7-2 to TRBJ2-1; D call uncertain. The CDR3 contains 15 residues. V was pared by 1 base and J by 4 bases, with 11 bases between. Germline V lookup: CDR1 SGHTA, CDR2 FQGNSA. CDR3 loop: CASSLGQILYNEQFF. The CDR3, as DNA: TGTGCCAGCAGCTTAGGGCAGATATTATACAATGAGCAGTTCTTC.

This CDR3 is CAWSATHGYTF. The CDR3 DNA sequence: TGTGCCTGGAGTGCGACACATGGCTACACCTTC. This sequence joins TRBV30 and TRBJ1-2; D gene unclear. The V end lost 1 base, the J end lost 6 bases, and 6 bases lay between the germline ends. CDR3 length: 11 amino acids. Germline CDR1 and CDR2: GTSNPN and SVGIG (reference sequence).

The CDR3 DNA is TGCAGCGTTGCGCAGGGGGGAGGGTCTTATGGCTACACCTTC. Translated: CSVAQGGGSYGYTF. The rearrangement joins TRBV29-1 to TRBJ1-2, with 7 bases identical to TRBD1. From germline, CDR1 is SQVTM and CDR2 ANQGSEA. The CDR3 contains 14 residues. The V and J ends lost 4 bases and 5 bases, in that order; junction bases with no gene match: 10. The full variable domain, rest sourced from reference TRBV29-1 and TRBJ1-2, is SAVISQKPSRDICQRGTSLTIQCQVDSQVTMMFWYRQQPGQSLTLIATANQGSEATYESGFVIDKFPISRPNLTFSTLTVSNMSPEDSSIYLCSVAQGGGSYGYTFGSGTRLTVV.

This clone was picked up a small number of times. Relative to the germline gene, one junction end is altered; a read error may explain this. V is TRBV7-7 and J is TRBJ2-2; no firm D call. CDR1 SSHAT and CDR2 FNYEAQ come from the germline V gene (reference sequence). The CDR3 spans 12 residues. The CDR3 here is CASSSLGGELFF. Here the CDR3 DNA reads TGTGCTAGCAGCTCCTTGGGTGGGGAGCTGTTTTTT.

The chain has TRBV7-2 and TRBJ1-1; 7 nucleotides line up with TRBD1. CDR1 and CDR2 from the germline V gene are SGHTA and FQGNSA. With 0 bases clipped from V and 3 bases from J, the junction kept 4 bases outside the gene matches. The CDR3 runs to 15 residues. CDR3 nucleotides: TGTGCCAGCAGCTTAGCTGGCAGGGGGTACACTGAAGCTTTCTTT. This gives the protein CASSLAGRGYTEAFF.